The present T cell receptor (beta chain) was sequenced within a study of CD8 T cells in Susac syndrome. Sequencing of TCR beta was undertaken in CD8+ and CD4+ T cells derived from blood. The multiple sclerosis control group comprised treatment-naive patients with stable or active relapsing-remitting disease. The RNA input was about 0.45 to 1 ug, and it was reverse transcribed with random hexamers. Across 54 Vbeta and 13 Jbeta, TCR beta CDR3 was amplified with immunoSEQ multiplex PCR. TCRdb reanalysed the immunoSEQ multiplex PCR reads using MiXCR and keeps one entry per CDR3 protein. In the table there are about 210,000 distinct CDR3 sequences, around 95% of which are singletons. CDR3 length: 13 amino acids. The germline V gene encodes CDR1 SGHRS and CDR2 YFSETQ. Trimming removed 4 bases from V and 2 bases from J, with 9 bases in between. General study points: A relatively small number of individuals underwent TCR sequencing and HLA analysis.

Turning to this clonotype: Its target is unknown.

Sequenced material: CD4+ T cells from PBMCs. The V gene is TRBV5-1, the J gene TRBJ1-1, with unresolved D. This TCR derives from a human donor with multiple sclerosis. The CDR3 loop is CASSVDTNTEAFF. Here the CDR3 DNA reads TGCGCCAGCAGCGTGGATACAAACACTGAAGCTTTCTTT.